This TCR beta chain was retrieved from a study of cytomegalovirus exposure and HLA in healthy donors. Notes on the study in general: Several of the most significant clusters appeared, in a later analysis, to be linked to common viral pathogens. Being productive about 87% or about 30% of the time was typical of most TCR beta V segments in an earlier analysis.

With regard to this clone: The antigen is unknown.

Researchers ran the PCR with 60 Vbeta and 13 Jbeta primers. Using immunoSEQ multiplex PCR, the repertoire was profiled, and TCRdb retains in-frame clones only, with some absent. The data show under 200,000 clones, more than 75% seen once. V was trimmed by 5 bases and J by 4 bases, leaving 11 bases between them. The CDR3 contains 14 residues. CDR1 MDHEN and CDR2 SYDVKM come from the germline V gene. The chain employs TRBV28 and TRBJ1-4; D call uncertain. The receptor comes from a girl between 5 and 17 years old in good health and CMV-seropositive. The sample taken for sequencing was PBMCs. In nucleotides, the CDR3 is TGTGCCAGCAGTGTAACAGAGATTAATGAAAAACTGTTTTTT. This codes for CASSVTEINEKLFF.